One sample yielded the 15 T cell receptor beta chains listed below, sequenced in a study of T cells in localized non-small cell lung cancer. Sequencing was performed with immunoSEQ multiplex PCR; in TCRdb, only in-frame clones are kept and a portion is missing. The data contain roughly 24,000 clones, roughly 90% of them seen just once; the ten biggest clones take up 4% to 5%. The sequencing used peripheral blood, collected before any cancer treatment. The receptor set was obtained from a female donor older than 55 with stage II squamous cell lung carcinoma.

This chain links TRBV11-2 with TRBJ1-1, with 9 nucleotides matching TRBD1. V trimming: 0 bases; J trimming: 10 bases; junction bases outside the gene matches: 6. CDR1 SGHAT and CDR2 FQNNGV come from the germline V gene. This CDR3 has 14 amino acids. CDR3 residues: CASSLEVQGAGAFF. The CDR3 region has the DNA TGTGCCAGCAGCTTAGAGGTACAGGGGGCCGGAGCTTTCTTT.

The chain combines TRBV27 with TRBJ2-5; 12 bases match TRBD1. The CDR3 totals 16 residues. With 4 bases clipped from V and 5 bases from J, the junction kept 8 bases outside the gene matches. CDR1 is MNHEY, CDR2 SMNVEV, per germline (reference sequence). The CDR3 sequence: CASSSPGTGGRETQYF. CDR3 DNA sequence: TGTGCCAGCAGTTCCCCCGGGACAGGGGGCCGGGAGACCCAGTACTTC.

This chain links TRBV2 with TRBJ2-7, with D perhaps matching TRBD2 (6 bases). Trimming stripped 8 bases from V and 7 bases from J, with 15 bases between. Germline CDR1 SNHLY, CDR2 FYNNEI. The CDR3 spans 12 residues. CDR3 residues: CASSRDSGEQYF. CDR3 coding DNA: TGTGCCAGCTCGAGGGACTCTGGTGAGCAGTACTTC.

The chain recombines TRBV6-6 with TRBJ1-5; no reliable D call. Looked up from germline, CDR1 is MNHNY and CDR2 is SVGAGI (reference sequence). V shed 4 bases and J shed 9 bases, with 10 bases lying between them. The CDR3 runs 12 residues. CDR3 sequence (DNA): TGTGCCAGCAGTTCACTCGGACGGCCCCAGCATTTT. Its translation: CASSSLGRPQHF.

This rearrangement joins TRBV11-2 to TRBJ1-2; D call uncertain. Germline lookup yields CDR1 SGHAT and CDR2 FQNNGV. The CDR3 is made up of 14 amino acids. Deletions cut 5 bases from V and 2 bases from J, with 12 bases between. Written as DNA, the CDR3 is TGTGCCAGCAGCCCGGGCCATACAAACTATGGCTACACCTTC. This encodes CASSPGHTNYGYTF.

The rearrangement links TRBV2 to TRBJ1-2, with D possibly being TRBD1 (5 bases). The CDR3 contains 14 residues. Per the germline V gene, CDR1 is SNHLY and CDR2 is FYNNEI. V shed 6 bases and J shed 2 bases, with 13 bases lying between them. The DNA of the CDR3 is TGTGCCAGCAGGGCTAGGGAGGGGAACTATGGCTACACCTTC. Amino acids: CASRAREGNYGYTF.

In the case of this clone: Other DNA sequences in this specimen translate into the identical CDR3. J is TRBJ2-5 and V is TRBV5-4; D is perhaps TRBD1 or TRBD2 (6 bases each). Trimming cost V 8 bases and J 5 bases, with 22 bases left between them. CDR1 is SGHNT and CDR2 is YYREEE in the germline V gene (reference sequence). This CDR3 is 15 amino acids long. CDR3 loop: CASSPGTTGGETQYF. CDR3 nucleotides: TGTGCCAGTAGCCCGGGGACAACTGGGGGGGAGACCCAGTACTTC.

The rearrangement joins TRBV6-1 to TRBJ1-1; D is undetermined. Germline CDR1 and CDR2: MNHNS and SASEGT. The ends were cut back, 6 bases at V and 6 bases at J, with 14 bases in the middle. The CDR3 totals 13 residues. Here the CDR3 reads CASRTGVLAEAFF. CDR3 nucleotides: TGTGCCAGCAGAACGGGAGTACTCGCTGAAGCTTTCTTT.

The chain has TRBV7-9 and TRBJ2-3; D is perhaps TRBD2 (5 bases). CDR3 size: 14 residues. Trimming removed 1 base at V and 4 bases at J, with 9 bases between. Germline lookup yields CDR1 SEHNR and CDR2 FQNEAQ (reference sequence). CDR3 DNA sequence: TGTGCCAGCAGCTTAGGACTGGGAGCAGATACGCAGTATTTT. Residues: CASSLGLGADTQYF.

The chain recombines TRBV6-1 with TRBJ1-2; 8 bases align to TRBD1. This CDR3 comprises 13 residues. V gave up 8 bases and J gave up 4 bases; unmatched junction bases: 6. Germline lookup yields CDR1 MNHNS and CDR2 SASEGT. CDR3 residues: CASARQGTYGYTF. The CDR3 DNA reads as TGTGCCAGCGCGCGACAGGGGACCTATGGCTACACCTTC.

This clone was counted a single time. The V and J genes are TRBV5-4 and TRBJ2-3, with no clear D. The CDR3 consists of 14 residues. The germline CDR1 and CDR2 sequences are SGHNT and YYREEE (reference sequence). The V gene lost 1 base and the J gene lost 2 bases, with 8 bases spanning the gap. The CDR3 protein is CASSLPTFTDTQYF. In DNA form, the CDR3 reads TGTGCCAGCAGCTTGCCGACTTTCACAGATACGCAGTATTTT.

The rearrangement uses TRBV6-5 and TRBJ2-3, with 8 bases identical to TRBD1. Trimming cost V 4 bases and J 2 bases; bases outside gene matches: 2. Germline V gives CDR1 MNHEY, CDR2 SVGAGI. The CDR3 contains 14 residues. The CDR3 region has the DNA TGTGCCAGCAGTTGGGGACAGGCCACAGATACGCAGTATTTT. Its protein is CASSWGQATDTQYF.

This chain uses TRBV5-1 with TRBJ2-3; 14 bases match TRBD2. V was pared by 5 bases and J by 5 bases, with 7 bases of the junction left unmatched. In germline, CDR1 is SGHRS, CDR2 YFSETQ. This CDR3 comprises 16 residues. The CDR3 DNA is TGCGCCAGCAGTCACGGGACTAGCGGGGGCCAAGATACGCAGTATTTT. Residues: CASSHGTSGGQDTQYF.

This sequence joins TRBV21-1 and TRBJ1-2. TRBV21-1 is listed as a pseudogene. This CDR3 region has 19 residues. In DNA, the CDR3 is TGTGCCAGCAGCAAAGGTGGAGGGGCCGACTTGTACTTAAACTATGGCTACACCTTC. Translation gives CASSKGGGADLYLNYGYTF.

The CDR3 coding sequence is TGTGCTAGTGGTCGGGACAGCTATGGCTACACCTTC. Amino acids: CASGRDSYGYTF. The gene calls are TRBV12-5 and TRBJ1-2; 7 bases are shared with TRBD1. CDR1 and CDR2 (germline): LGHNT, FRNRAP. Germline trimming cut 5 bases from V and 4 bases from J; bases unmatched to any gene: 1. This CDR3 is 12 amino acids long.